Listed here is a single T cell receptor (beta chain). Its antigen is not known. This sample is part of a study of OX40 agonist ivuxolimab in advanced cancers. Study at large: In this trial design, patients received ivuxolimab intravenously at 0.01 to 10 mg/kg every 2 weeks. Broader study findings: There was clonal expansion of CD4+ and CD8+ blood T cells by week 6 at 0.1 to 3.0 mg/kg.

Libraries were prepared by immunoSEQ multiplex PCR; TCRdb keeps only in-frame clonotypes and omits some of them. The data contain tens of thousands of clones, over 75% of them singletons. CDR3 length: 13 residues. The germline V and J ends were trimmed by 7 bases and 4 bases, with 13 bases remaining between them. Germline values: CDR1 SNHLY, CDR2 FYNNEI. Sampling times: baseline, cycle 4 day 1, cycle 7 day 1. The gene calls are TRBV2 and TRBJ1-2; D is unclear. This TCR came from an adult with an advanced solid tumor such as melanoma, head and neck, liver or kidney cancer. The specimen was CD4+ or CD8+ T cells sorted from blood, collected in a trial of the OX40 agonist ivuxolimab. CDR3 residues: CASNPDGPYGYTF. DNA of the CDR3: TGTGCCAGCAACCCGGACGGCCCCTATGGCTACACCTTC.